The 20 T cell receptor beta chains in this list originate from one sample, sequenced in a study of pediatric ulcerative colitis. The rectum was sampled with one to two pinch biopsies at colonoscopy. Some clones are missing from TCRdb's copy, which holds only in-frame ones; the method was immunoSEQ multiplex PCR. The table has tens of thousands of clones, 65% to 85% seen once. What was sequenced was gut tissue. The source is a boy aged 5-17 years with severe ulcerative colitis.

This clone was seen only a few times. The genes are TRBV27 and TRBJ2-7; tentative D call: TRBD2 (5 bases). The CDR3 has 14 amino acids. Germline-derived CDR1 and CDR2 are MNHEY and SMNVEV (reference sequence). Trimming stripped 3 bases from V and 1 base from J, with 10 bases between. The CDR3 nucleotides are TGTGCCAGCAGTTTTCTTGGGAGATCCTACGAGCAGTACTTC. It codes for CASSFLGRSYEQYF.

By share of the sample, this clone is medium-sized. This chain uses TRBV28 with TRBJ1-1, with D possibly being TRBD1 (5 bases). Trimming took 6 bases from V and 0 from J, leaving 17 bases between them. The CDR3 consists of 16 residues. The V gene's germline CDR1 is MDHEN and CDR2 SYDVKM. The CDR3 loop reads CASRELDSYMNTEAFF. The CDR3 bases are TGTGCCAGCAGAGAATTAGACAGCTACATGAACACTGAAGCTTTCTTT.

This clone was seen a handful of times. This chain joins TRBV11-2 and TRBJ1-2, with no clear D. The germline CDR1 and CDR2 sequences are SGHAT and FQNNGV. The CDR3 has 13 residues. Trimming cost V 1 base and J 9 bases, with 12 bases left between them. CDR3 region: CASSLVSGGSYTF. CDR3 nucleotide sequence: TGTGCCAGCAGCTTAGTATCAGGAGGAAGCTACACCTTC.

The genes are TRBV25-1 and TRBJ2-7; D not resolved. The CDR3 length is 14 residues. Germline V lookup: CDR1 MGHDK, CDR2 SYGVNS. Trimming took off 6 bases at V and 2 bases at J, with 14 bases between the two ends. The CDR3 loop is CASRREGPPYEQYF. The DNA of the CDR3 is TGTGCCAGCAGGAGAGAAGGACCTCCCTACGAGCAGTACTTC.

This chain links TRBV27 with TRBJ2-1; D gene ambiguous. The length of the CDR3 is 11 residues. Trimming cost V 4 bases and J 6 bases, with 4 bases left between them. The germline V gene has CDR1 MNHEY and CDR2 SMNVEV (reference sequence). CDR3 amino acids: CASSYLNEQFF. CDR3 nucleotides: TGTGCCAGCAGTTATCTCAATGAGCAGTTCTTC.

The chain employs TRBV19 and TRBJ1-4; D perhaps matches TRBD1 (5 bases). The V end lost 7 bases, the J end lost 2 bases, and 8 bases lay between the germline ends. The CDR3 is 13 residues long. Germline V CDR1 and CDR2: LNHDA, SQIVND (reference sequence). The CDR3 DNA sequence: TGTGCCAGTATGGGGCAGACTAATGAAAAACTGTTTTTT. This codes for CASMGQTNEKLFF.

In its sample, this clone was seen a few times. The same CDR3 arises from other DNA sequences in this sample as well. The chain employs TRBV5-6 and TRBJ1-1; D gene ambiguous. V dropped 4 bases and J dropped 5 bases, with 12 bases sitting between them. This CDR3 region has 13 residues. Germline CDR1 and CDR2: SGHDT and YYEEEE. CDR3 nucleotide sequence: TGTGCCAGCAGCCCCTCAAGCGGAACTGAAGCTTTCTTT. It codes for CASSPSSGTEAFF.

The rearrangement links TRBV5-6 to TRBJ2-7, with unresolved D. V lost 1 base to trimming and J lost 3 bases, with 8 bases between them. Germline values: CDR1 SGHDT, CDR2 YYEEEE. The CDR3 has 13 amino acids. The CDR3 nucleotides are TGTGCCAGCAGCTTGTACACGGACTACGAGCAGTACTTC. This encodes CASSLYTDYEQYF.

The rearrangement links TRBV2 to TRBJ1-2, with a weak D call TRBD1 (5 bases). The germline CDR1 and CDR2 sequences are SNHLY and FYNNEI. The CDR3 runs to 12 residues. V dropped 5 bases and J dropped 10 bases, with 14 bases sitting between them. CDR3 DNA sequence: TGTGCCAGCAGTACCGGGACGGGGACCTACACCTTC. It yields the protein CASSTGTGTYTF.

V usage is TRBV11-2 and J usage is TRBJ1-2; maybe TRBD1 (6 bases). This CDR3 region has 12 residues. CDR1 is SGHAT, CDR2 FQNNGV, per germline. Trimming removed 5 bases at V and 8 bases at J, with 12 bases between. The CDR3 DNA sequence: TGTGCCAGCAGCGGGCAGGGGATGGGCTACACCTTC. It encodes CASSGQGMGYTF. Using reference TRBV11-2 and TRBJ1-2 for the parts outside the CDR3, the full variable domain is EAGVAQSPRYKIIEKRQSVAFWCNPISGHATLYWYQQILGQGPKLLIQFQNNGVVDDSQLPKDRFSAERLKGVDSTLKIQPAKLEDSAVYLCASSGQGMGYTFGSGTRLTVV.

This chain connects TRBV6-5 to TRBJ1-1, with 9 bases lining up with TRBD1. This CDR3 is 14 amino acids long. Germline loops: CDR1 MNHEY, CDR2 SVGAGI. V was clipped by 6 bases and J by 5 bases; unmatched bases: 7. Here the CDR3 reads CASSQQGASTEAFF. In nucleotides, the CDR3 is TGTGCCAGCAGCCAACAGGGGGCAAGTACTGAAGCTTTCTTT.

CDR3 region: CASSVDGTYEQYF. The DNA for the CDR3 is TGTGCCAGCAGCGTAGACGGGACCTACGAGCAGTACTTC. The chain links TRBV9 to TRBJ2-7; D is perhaps TRBD2 (5 bases). Per the germline V gene, CDR1 is SGDLS and CDR2 is YYNGEE. This CDR3 comprises 13 residues. V lost 0 bases to trimming and J lost 2 bases, with 6 bases between them.

The chain is built from TRBV2 and TRBJ2-5; D might be TRBD1 or TRBD2, each matching 5 bases. The CDR3 consists of 17 residues. V was trimmed by 5 bases and J by 4 bases, leaving 23 bases between them. Germline V gives CDR1 SNHLY, CDR2 FYNNEI. The CDR3: CASSRTGAQTRRETQYF. CDR3 coding DNA: TGTGCCAGCAGTAGAACCGGGGCCCAAACGCGTCGAGAGACCCAGTACTTC.

This rearrangement joins TRBV7-2 to TRBJ1-5; weak D call: TRBD1 (5 bases). V was clipped by 5 bases and J by 7 bases, with 12 bases between them. Germline lookup yields CDR1 SGHTA and CDR2 FQGNSA. This CDR3 comprises 13 residues. The CDR3 DNA reads as TGTGCCAGCAGCCGGAGGGGCGGGCAGCCCCAGCATTTT. Its protein is CASSRRGGQPQHF.

V is TRBV7-9 and J is TRBJ2-7, with D unresolved. V shed 1 base and J shed 4 bases, with 8 bases lying between them. From germline, CDR1 is SEHNR and CDR2 FQNEAQ (reference sequence). The CDR3 runs to 13 residues. This CDR3 reads CASSLVGKYEQYF. In DNA, the CDR3 is TGTGCCAGCAGCTTAGTGGGCAAATACGAGCAGTACTTC. Based on the CDR3 plus reference TRBV7-9 and TRBJ2-7, the full variable domain is DTGVSQNPRHKITKRGQNVTFRCDPISEHNRLYWYRQTLGQGPEFLTYFQNEAQLEKSRLLSDRFSAERPKGSFSTLEIQRTEQGDSAMYLCASSLVGKYEQYFGPGTRLTVT.

The V gene is TRBV29-1, the J gene TRBJ1-1; TRBD1 matches at 9 bases. The V gene's germline CDR1 is SQVTM and CDR2 ANQGSEA. CDR3 length: 15 amino acids. V shed 7 bases and J 2 bases; nucleotides not matched to a gene: 11. The CDR3 sequence is CSAGERTGANTEAFF. The CDR3 DNA reads TGCAGCGCCGGAGAGAGGACAGGGGCTAACACTGAAGCTTTCTTT.

The chain joins TRBV20-1 to TRBJ1-2; TRBD1 is a possible D gene (6 bases). CDR1 is DFQATT and CDR2 is SNEGSKA in the germline V gene (reference sequence). CDR3 length: 11 residues. The V gene lost 3 bases and the J gene lost 6 bases, with 8 bases spanning the gap. The CDR3 nucleotides are TGCAGTGCTAGCCGACAGGATGGCTACACCTTC. This sequence encodes CSASRQDGYTF.

This clone was observed a few times. V is TRBV7-2 and J is TRBJ2-3; D ambiguous. Per the germline V gene, CDR1 is SGHTA and CDR2 is FQGNSA. This CDR3 has 12 residues. V was trimmed by 5 bases and J by 4 bases, leaving 7 bases between them. The CDR3 region is CASSRYSDTQYF. The CDR3 DNA sequence: TGTGCCAGCAGCCGCTATTCAGATACGCAGTATTTT.

This clone was observed a handful of times. The genes are TRBV6-5 and TRBJ1-1; possibly TRBD1 for D (6 bases). The CDR3 has 13 amino acids. V was pared by 8 bases and J by 5 bases, with 15 bases between. Germline loops: CDR1 MNHEY, CDR2 SVGAGI. The CDR3 DNA reads TGTGCCAGCGGGGGGGCGGCGGGGACTGAAGCTTTCTTT. It specifies CASGGAAGTEAFF.

The gene calls are TRBV28 and TRBJ1-4; the D gene is possibly TRBD1 (6 bases). Trimming took off 2 bases at V and 8 bases at J, with 18 bases between the two ends. The CDR3 contains 16 residues. Germline CDR1 and CDR2: MDHEN and SYDVKM. CDR3 coding DNA: TGTGCCAGCAGTTTACCCAGGGGTGAGGGTCGGGAAAAACTGTTTTTT. It yields the protein CASSLPRGEGREKLFF.